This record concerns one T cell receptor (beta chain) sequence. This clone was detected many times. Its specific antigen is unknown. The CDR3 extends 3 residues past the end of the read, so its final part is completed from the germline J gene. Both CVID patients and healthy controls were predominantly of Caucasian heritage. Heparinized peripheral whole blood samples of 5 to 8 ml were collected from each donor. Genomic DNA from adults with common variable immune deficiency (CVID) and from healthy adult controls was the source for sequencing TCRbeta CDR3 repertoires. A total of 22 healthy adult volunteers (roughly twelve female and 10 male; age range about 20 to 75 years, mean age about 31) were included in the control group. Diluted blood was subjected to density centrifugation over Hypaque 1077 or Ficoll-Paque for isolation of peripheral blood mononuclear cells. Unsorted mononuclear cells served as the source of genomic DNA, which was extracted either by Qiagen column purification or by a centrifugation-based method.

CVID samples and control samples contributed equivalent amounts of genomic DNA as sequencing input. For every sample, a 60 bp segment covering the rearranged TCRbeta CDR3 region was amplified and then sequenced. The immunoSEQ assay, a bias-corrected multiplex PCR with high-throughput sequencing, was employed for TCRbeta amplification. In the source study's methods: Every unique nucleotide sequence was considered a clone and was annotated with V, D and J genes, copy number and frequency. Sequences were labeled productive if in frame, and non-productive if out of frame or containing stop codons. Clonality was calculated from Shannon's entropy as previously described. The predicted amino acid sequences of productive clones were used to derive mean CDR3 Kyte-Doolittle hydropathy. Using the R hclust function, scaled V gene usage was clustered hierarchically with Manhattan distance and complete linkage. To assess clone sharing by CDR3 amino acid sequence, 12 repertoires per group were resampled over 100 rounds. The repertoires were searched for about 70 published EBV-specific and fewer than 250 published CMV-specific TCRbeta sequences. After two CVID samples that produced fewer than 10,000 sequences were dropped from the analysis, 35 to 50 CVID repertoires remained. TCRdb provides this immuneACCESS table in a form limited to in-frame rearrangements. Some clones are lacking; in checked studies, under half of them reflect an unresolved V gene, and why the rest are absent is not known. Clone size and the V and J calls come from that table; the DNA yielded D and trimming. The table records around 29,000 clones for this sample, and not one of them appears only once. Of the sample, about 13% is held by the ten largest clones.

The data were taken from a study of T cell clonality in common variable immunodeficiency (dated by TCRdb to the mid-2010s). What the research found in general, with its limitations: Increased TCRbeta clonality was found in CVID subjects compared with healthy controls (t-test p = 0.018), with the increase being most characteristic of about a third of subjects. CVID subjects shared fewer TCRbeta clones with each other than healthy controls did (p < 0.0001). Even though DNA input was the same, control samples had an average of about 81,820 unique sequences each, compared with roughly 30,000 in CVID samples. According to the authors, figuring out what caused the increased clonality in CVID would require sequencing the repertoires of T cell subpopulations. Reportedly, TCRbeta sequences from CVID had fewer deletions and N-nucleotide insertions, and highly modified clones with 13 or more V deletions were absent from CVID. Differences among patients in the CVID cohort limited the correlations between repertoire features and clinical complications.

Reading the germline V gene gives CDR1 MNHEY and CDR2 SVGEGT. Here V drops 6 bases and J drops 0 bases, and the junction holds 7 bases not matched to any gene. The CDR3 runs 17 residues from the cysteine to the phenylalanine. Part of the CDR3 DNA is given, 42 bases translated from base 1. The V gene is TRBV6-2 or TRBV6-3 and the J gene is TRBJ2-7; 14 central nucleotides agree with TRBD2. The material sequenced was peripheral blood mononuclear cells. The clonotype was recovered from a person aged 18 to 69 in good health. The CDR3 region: CASSHGLAGGYSYEQYF. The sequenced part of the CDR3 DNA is TGTGCCAGCAGCCACGGACTAGCGGGGGGTTACTCCTACGAG.